These 2 T cell receptor beta chains originate from one sample sequenced in a study of blood T cells in healthy people across ages. PCR was performed a second time for about 6 to 12 cycles using a sample-barcoded 5' primer and a J-beta primer mix. Via MiXCR, TCRdb re-called the 5' RACE reads, giving one row per CDR3 protein. The table has about 560,000 distinct CDR3 sequences, around 27% seen once. These data are also associated with another study on T cells of mothers and their children.

The sample was blood. These receptors were obtained from a boy aged 2-15 years in good health.

This clonotype was seen more than once but under ten times. This chain joins TRBV15 and TRBJ2-5, with D possibly TRBD2 on 5 matching bases. The J call may be in error: the DNA end matches TRBJ2-7 better. This CDR3 has 15 residues. Germline V gene data show CDR1 as LNHNV and CDR2 as YYDKDF (reference sequence). CDR3 nucleotide sequence: TGTGCCACCAGCAGAGATTCCGGGATCTCCTACGAGCAGTACTTC. It encodes CATSRDSGISYEQYF.

This clonotype was counted at least ten times. J is TRBJ2-1 and V is TRBV4-1; tentatively, D is TRBD2 (6 bases). Trimming shortened V by 3 bases and J by 4 bases, and 13 bases separated the two germline ends. This CDR3 contains 15 residues. The germline gives CDR1 MGHRA, CDR2 YSYEKL. The CDR3 nucleotides are TGCGCCAGCAGCCAGGGGACTCTCGTTTACAATGAGCAGTTCTTC. Residues: CASSQGTLVYNEQFF.